The 2 T cell receptor beta chains reported below all come from one sample, sequenced in a study of CD8 T cells in ankylosing spondylitis. In TCRdb, the 5' RACE reads were re-called with MiXCR into one record per CDR3 protein. Among about 340,000 distinct CDR3 sequences listed, roughly 14% were seen once. The specimen was blood, either unsorted or a sorted T cell fraction (not recorded which). All receptors come from a male donor with ankylosing spondylitis or in good health (not recorded which).

This clonotype was seen more than once but under ten times. The chain is built from TRBV10-3 and TRBJ1-1; 8 bases match TRBD1. The V gene's germline CDR1 is ENHRY and CDR2 SYGVKD. CDR3 length: 14 residues. J was trimmed by 1 base and V by 6 bases; bases with no gene match: 4. CDR3 protein: CAISLTGGNTEAFF. The CDR3 DNA is TGTGCCATCAGCCTTACAGGGGGGAACACTGAAGCTTTCTTT.

This clonotype appeared a few times. The chain combines TRBV9 with TRBJ1-2; 7 positions agree with TRBD1. Germline CDR1 SGDLS, CDR2 YYNGEE. The V and J ends lost 4 bases and 7 bases, in that order; junction bases with no gene match: 10. There are 14 residues in the CDR3. The CDR3 reads CASSPDRVEAGYTF. The CDR3 nucleotides read TGTGCCAGCAGCCCCGACAGGGTGGAGGCTGGCTACACCTTC.